A single sample is the source of the 23 T cell receptor beta chains below, sequenced in a study of blood T cell repertoires in COVID-19. Generated by immunoSEQ multiplex PCR, the TCRdb table keeps only in-frame clones and is missing some. The sample has about 160,000 clones; roughly 81% are singletons. The specimen was peripheral blood. The receptors come from a middle-aged man who had recovered from COVID-19.

The chain recombines TRBV3-1 (or the pseudogene TRBV3-2) with TRBJ2-7; 11 bases are shared with TRBD2. V shed 0 bases and J 4 bases; nucleotides not matched to a gene: 5. Per the germline V gene, CDR1 is LGHDT and CDR2 is YNNKEL (reference sequence). The length of the CDR3 is 16 residues. This chain's CDR3 is CASSQDGTSGQYEQYF. The CDR3, as DNA: TGTGCCAGCAGCCAAGATGGGACTAGCGGACAATACGAGCAGTACTTC.

This sequence joins TRBV5-6 and TRBJ2-2; TRBD2 might be the D (6 bases). The CDR3 contains 16 residues. V dropped 0 bases and J dropped 3 bases, with 12 bases sitting between them. Germline V CDR1 and CDR2: SGHDT, YYEEEE. The DNA for the CDR3 is TGTGCCAGCAGCTTGGTCTCTGGGGGGTACACCGGGGAGCTGTTTTTT. As protein: CASSLVSGGYTGELFF.

The rearrangement joins TRBV21-1 to TRBJ1-2; the table gives TRBD1 as D, unverified against the DNA. TRBV21-1 is given as a pseudogene. This CDR3 contains 13 residues. CDR3 residues: CASSSRQAEGYTF. The CDR3 DNA sequence: TGTGCCAGCAGCTCCCGACAGGCGGAGGGCTACACCTTC.

V and J are TRBV6-2 or TRBV6-3 and TRBJ1-2; 8 positions match TRBD1. Trimming removed 6 bases from V and 5 bases from J; junction bases left unmatched: 11. Germline V CDR1 and CDR2: MNHEY, SVGEGT. The CDR3 extends over 15 amino acids. CDR3 protein: CASSQGQGGNYGYTF. CDR3 nucleotides: TGTGCCAGCAGCCAAGGACAGGGTGGTAATTATGGCTACACCTTC.

The J gene is TRBJ2-5, the V gene TRBV9; 10 nucleotides line up with TRBD2. Unmatched junction bases numbered 13, after V lost 3 bases and J lost 5 bases. From germline, CDR1 is SGDLS and CDR2 YYNGEE. The length of the CDR3 is 17 residues. The CDR3 protein is CASSAATRAGGGETQYF. Written as DNA, the CDR3 is TGTGCCAGCAGCGCCGCCACCAGAGCGGGAGGGGGTGAGACCCAGTACTTC. Supplemented by reference TRBV9 and TRBJ2-5, the full variable domain reads DSGVTQTPKHLITATGQRVTLRCSPRSGDLSVYWYQQSLDQGLQFLIQYYNGEERAKGNILERFSAQQFPDLHSELNLSSLELGDSALYFCASSAATRAGGGETQYFGPGTRLLVL.

The chain uses TRBV5-8 and TRBJ2-5; 12 bases fit TRBD2. This CDR3 is 16 amino acids long. After removal of 3 bases from V and 5 bases from J, the junction contained 8 bases not matched to a gene. The V gene's germline CDR1 is SGHTS and CDR2 YDEGEE. The CDR3 reads CASSSGLAGKGETQYF. CDR3 coding DNA: TGTGCCAGCAGCTCAGGACTAGCGGGAAAGGGGGAGACCCAGTACTTC. The full variable domain, with the rest looked up from reference TRBV5-8 and TRBJ2-5, is EAGVTQSPTHLIKTRGQQATLRCSPISGHTSVYWYQQALGLGLQFLLWYDEGEERNRGNFPPRFSGRQFPNYSSELNVNALELEDSALYLCASSSGLAGKGETQYFGPGTRLLVL.

The gene calls are TRBV11-3 and TRBJ1-6; no clear D gene. V was clipped by 5 bases and J by 8 bases, with 16 bases between them. Germline-derived CDR1 and CDR2 are SGHNT and YENEEA. The CDR3 runs to 15 residues. The DNA of the CDR3 is TGTGCCAGCAGCCCCAGCCCCCAGGTGGATTCACCCCTCCACTTT. Amino acids: CASSPSPQVDSPLHF.

V is TRBV20-1 and J is TRBJ1-3; 7 bases are a match to TRBD1. V trimming: 3 bases; J trimming: 2 bases; junction bases outside the gene matches: 4. The CDR3 runs 14 residues. CDR1 is DFQATT, CDR2 SNEGSKA, per germline (reference sequence). Here the CDR3 DNA reads TGCAGTGCTAGTGAGGGACAGACTGGAAACACCATATATTTT. Translation gives CSASEGQTGNTIYF.

The chain has TRBV30 and TRBJ1-2; D remains unclear. Trimming shortened V by 0 bases and J by 4 bases, and 6 bases separated the two germline ends. Germline-derived CDR1 and CDR2 are GTSNPN and SVGIG (reference sequence). CDR3 length equals 12 residues. The CDR3 here is CAWSVLPYGYTF. CDR3 bases: TGTGCCTGGAGTGTACTCCCCTATGGCTACACCTTC.

This clone was observed a single time. CDR3 region: CASSFGSVRQARMNTEAFF. In DNA form, the CDR3 reads TGTGCCAGCAGCTTCGGGTCGGTACGACAGGCCCGAATGAACACTGAAGCTTTCTTT. The rearrangement joins TRBV11-2 to TRBJ1-1; the D gene is possibly TRBD1 (6 bases). The CDR3 length is 19 residues. Trimming stripped 3 bases from V and 0 bases from J, with 23 bases between. Germline loops: CDR1 SGHAT, CDR2 FQNNGV.

This chain connects TRBV4-1 to TRBJ2-1; TRBD2 matches at 7 bases. Trimming cost V 4 bases and J 7 bases; bases outside gene matches: 4. In germline, CDR1 is MGHRA, CDR2 YSYEKL. The CDR3 spans 13 residues. CDR3 protein: CASSLRSGNEQFF. The CDR3 DNA sequence: TGCGCCAGCAGCCTCCGTAGCGGGAATGAGCAGTTCTTC.

This clone appeared a few times. The gene calls are TRBV11-3 and TRBJ2-2, with D maybe TRBD2 (7 bases). Germline V CDR1 and CDR2: SGHNT, YENEEA. Trimming pared 3 bases from V and 3 bases from J, leaving 11 bases between. This CDR3 is 15 amino acids long. The chain's CDR3 is CASSFGGGYTGELFF. The CDR3 DNA reads as TGTGCCAGCAGCTTCGGCGGGGGCTACACCGGGGAGCTGTTTTTT.

The chain is built from TRBV6-5 and TRBJ1-1; TRBD1 matches 8 bases. Trimming took 6 bases from V and 10 from J; bases not matched to a gene: 13. Looked up from germline, CDR1 is MNHEY and CDR2 is SVGAGI. The CDR3 length is 14 residues. The CDR3 here is CASSRTAGQGAAFF. The CDR3 nucleotides are TGTGCCAGCAGCCGTACAGCGGGGCAGGGGGCAGCTTTCTTT.

About this clone: A far larger clone is one nucleotide away, so this likely arose from a read error. V is TRBV7-9 and J is TRBJ2-2; 8 bases are a match to TRBD1. The CDR3 spans 15 residues. The V segment lost 5 bases and the J segment 3 bases; nucleotides outside the gene matches: 5. CDR1 is SEHNR, CDR2 FQNEAQ, per germline (reference sequence). The CDR3 here is CASSPGTGDTGELFF. The CDR3 DNA sequence: TGTGCCAGCAGCCCGGGGACAGGAGACACCGGGGAGCTGTTTTTT. Full variable domain (remainder filled in from reference TRBV7-9 and TRBJ2-2): DTGVSQNPRHKITKRGQNVTFRCDPISEHNRLYWYRQTLGQGPEFLTYFQNEAQLEKSRLLSDRFSAERPKGSFSTLEIQRTEQGDSAMYLCASSPGTGDTGELFFGEGSRLTVL.

This chain connects TRBV30 to TRBJ2-7; TRBD2 is a possible D gene (5 bases). The V gene lost 0 bases and the J gene lost 9 bases, with 12 bases spanning the gap. Germline CDR1 reads GTSNPN; CDR2 reads SVGIG (reference sequence). The CDR3 consists of 12 residues. CDR3 region: CAWSVRGPRQYF. CDR3 sequence (DNA): TGTGCCTGGAGTGTAAGAGGGCCAAGGCAGTACTTC.

This clone was seen a single time. The V call is TRBV9, the J call TRBJ2-3; 13 bases are shared with TRBD2. The V gene end was trimmed by 3 bases and the J gene end by 2 bases; junction bases not matched to a gene: 3. Per the germline V gene, CDR1 is SGDLS and CDR2 is YYNGEE. CDR3 length equals 16 residues. The CDR3 reads CASSEGLAGFTDTQYF. DNA for the CDR3: TGTGCCAGCAGCGAGGGACTAGCGGGATTCACAGATACGCAGTATTTT.

This sequence joins TRBV28 and TRBJ2-1; 10 bases align to TRBD2. The CDR3 totals 16 residues. J was trimmed by 5 bases and V by 5 bases; bases with no gene match: 9. Germline-derived CDR1 and CDR2 are MDHEN and SYDVKM. CDR3 region: CASSQTTSGPNNEQFF. For the CDR3, the DNA is TGTGCCAGCAGTCAAACGACTAGCGGGCCCAACAATGAGCAGTTCTTC.

This clone was observed a single time. V usage is TRBV5-4 and J usage is TRBJ2-6; the match to TRBD2 covers 7 bases. Germline V gene lookup returns CDR1 SGHNT and CDR2 YYREEE (reference sequence). CDR3 length: 15 residues. J gave up 1 base and V 3 bases, and 1 base lay outside the gene matches. CDR3 loop: CASSSGGSGANVLTF. The CDR3 DNA follows: TGTGCCAGCAGCTCGGGGGGTTCTGGGGCCAACGTCCTGACTTTC.

The chain joins TRBV11-3 to TRBJ2-7; 7 bases are a match to TRBD1. There are 15 residues in the CDR3. With V trimmed by 1 base and J by 5 bases, 8 bases remained unmatched. Germline lookup yields CDR1 SGHNT and CDR2 YENEEA. DNA for the CDR3: TGTGCCAGCAGCTTAGTCGCCGGGGACAGCCACGAGCAGTACTTC. Translated, it gives CASSLVAGDSHEQYF.

The chain uses TRBV27 and TRBJ1-1, with TRBD1 as a possible D gene (5 bases). In germline, CDR1 is MNHEY, CDR2 SMNVEV (reference sequence). The CDR3 is 15 amino acids. Trimming shortened V by 7 bases and J by 0 bases, and 15 bases separated the two germline ends. The CDR3 DNA is TGTGCCAGCAAAATGACAGCCCCCATGAACACTGAAGCTTTCTTT. Its protein is CASKMTAPMNTEAFF.

CDR3 region: CATSFDRNTEAFF. CDR3 nucleotides: TGTGCCACCAGCTTCGACAGAAACACTGAAGCTTTCTTT. V gene TRBV15 combines with J gene TRBJ1-1; perhaps TRBD1 as D (5 bases). Germline-derived CDR1 and CDR2 are LNHNV and YYDKDF (reference sequence). V was pared by 5 bases and J by 2 bases, with 9 bases between. The CDR3 covers 13 residues.

CDR3 sequence (DNA): TGTGGGGCAGCCACCTCTGGAAACACCATATATTTT. Translation gives CGAATSGNTIYF. The V gene is TRBV30, the J gene TRBJ1-3; D remains unclear. In germline, CDR1 is GTSNPN, CDR2 SVGIG (reference sequence). The CDR3 contains 12 residues.

This clone occurred once. This chain links TRBV7-9 with TRBJ1-6; 9 bases fit TRBD1. The trim removed 1 base at V and 7 bases at J, leaving 2 bases unmatched. CDR1 is SEHNR and CDR2 is FQNEAQ in the germline V gene (reference sequence). CDR3 length: 15 amino acids. CDR3 amino acids: CASSLGQGGNSPLHF. As DNA, the CDR3 is TGTGCCAGCAGCTTAGGACAGGGGGGGAATTCACCCCTCCACTTT.